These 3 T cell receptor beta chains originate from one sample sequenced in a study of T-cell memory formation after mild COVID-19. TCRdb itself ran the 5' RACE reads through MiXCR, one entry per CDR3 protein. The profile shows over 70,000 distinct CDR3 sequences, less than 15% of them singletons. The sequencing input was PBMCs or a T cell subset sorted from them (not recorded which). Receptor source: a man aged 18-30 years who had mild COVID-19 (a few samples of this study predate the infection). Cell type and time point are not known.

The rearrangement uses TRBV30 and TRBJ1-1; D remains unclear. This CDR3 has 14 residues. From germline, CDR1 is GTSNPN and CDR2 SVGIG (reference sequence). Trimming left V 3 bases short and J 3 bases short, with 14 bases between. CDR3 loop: CAWSVGLGDTEAFF. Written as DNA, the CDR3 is TGTGCCTGGAGCGTAGGCCTCGGCGACACTGAAGCTTTCTTT.

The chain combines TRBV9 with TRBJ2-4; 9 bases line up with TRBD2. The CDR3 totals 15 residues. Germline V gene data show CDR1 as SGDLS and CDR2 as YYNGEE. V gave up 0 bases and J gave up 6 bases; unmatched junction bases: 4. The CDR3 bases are TGTGCCAGCAGCGTAGGCGGGGGGGTTGGAAACATTCAGTACTTC. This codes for CASSVGGGVGNIQYF. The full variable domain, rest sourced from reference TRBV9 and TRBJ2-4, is DSGVTQTPKHLITATGQRVTLRCSPRSGDLSVYWYQQSLDQGLQFLIQYYNGEERAKGNILERFSAQQFPDLHSELNLSSLELGDSALYFCASSVGGGVGNIQYFGAGTRLSVL.

In DNA form, the CDR3 reads TGCAGTGCTAGAGATATCCGCGGGGTCACAGATACGCAGTATTTT. Amino acids: CSARDIRGVTDTQYF. The rearrangement links TRBV20-1 to TRBJ2-3, with a possible D match to TRBD2 (6 bases). CDR1 and CDR2 from the germline V gene are DFQATT and SNEGSKA (reference sequence). The CDR3 runs to 15 residues. Trimming removed 0 bases at V and 2 bases at J, with 12 bases between.